This passage covers 18 T cell receptor beta chains from one sample sequenced in a study of T-cell memory formation after mild COVID-19. MiXCR, applied by TCRdb to the 5' RACE reads, yields one record per CDR3 protein. The data show 120,000 to 150,000 distinct CDR3 sequences, 6% to 6.5% seen once. Input material: PBMCs or a T cell subset sorted from them (not recorded which). The receptors were gathered from an adult woman who had mild COVID-19 (a few samples of this study predate the infection). Cell type and time point are not known.

This clonotype appeared a few times. This chain connects TRBV24-1 to TRBJ2-1, with 9 bases aligning to TRBD1. V was pared by 7 bases and J by 0 bases, with 6 bases of the junction left unmatched. In germline, CDR1 is KGHDR, CDR2 SFDVKD. CDR3 size: 16 residues. CDR3 protein: CATSPGTGSSYNEQFF. Written as DNA, the CDR3 is TGTGCCACCAGCCCGGGGACAGGGAGCTCCTACAATGAGCAGTTCTTC.

This clonotype was observed many times. This chain links TRBV29-1 with TRBJ1-2; D call uncertain. This CDR3 spans 11 amino acids. V was cut by 3 bases and J by 2 bases, with 4 bases left in between. The germline V gene encodes CDR1 SQVTM and CDR2 ANQGSEA. The CDR3 DNA sequence: TGCAGCGTTGAGAGGAACTATGGCTACACCTTC. It codes for CSVERNYGYTF.

The V gene is TRBV2, the J gene TRBJ1-1, with a tentative D call TRBD1 (6 bases). The CDR3 extends over 14 amino acids. V lost 6 bases and J lost 3, with 14 bases in between. Germline V gene lookup returns CDR1 SNHLY and CDR2 FYNNEI. The chain's CDR3 is CASRDSLWDTEAFF. The CDR3 DNA sequence: TGTGCCAGCAGGGACAGTTTGTGGGACACTGAAGCTTTCTTT.

With respect to this clonotype: Being one base from a much bigger clone, this may be a read error. V and J are TRBV6-5 and TRBJ2-1, with 9 bases matching TRBD2. CDR1 is MNHEY and CDR2 is SVGAGI in the germline V gene. The CDR3 loop spans 16 amino acids. The CDR3 loop is CDSSSPGTSIYNEQFF. The CDR3 DNA follows: TGTGACAGCAGCTCACCCGGGACTAGCATTTACAATGAGCAGTTCTTC.

This clonotype has ten or more counts. This chain connects TRBV6-6 to TRBJ2-7, with 11 bases lining up with TRBD2. V shed 3 bases, J shed 7 bases, and the junction held 14 bases outside the gene matches. Germline loops: CDR1 MNHNY, CDR2 SVGAGI (reference sequence). This CDR3 has 17 residues. For the CDR3, the DNA is TGTGCCAGCAGTTATGGGCTAGCGGGAGGAATAGTGCGGGAGCAGTACTTC. Protein sequence: CASSYGLAGGIVREQYF.

There are a few counts of this clonotype. This chain uses TRBV3-1 with TRBJ1-2, with D possibly being TRBD1 (6 bases). CDR1 is LGHDT and CDR2 is YNNKEL in the germline V gene (reference sequence). Trimming took 1 base from V and 2 from J, leaving 11 bases between them. The CDR3 totals 15 residues. For the CDR3, the DNA is TGTGCCAGCAGCCAAGTTGGGAGGGGGAACTATGGCTACACCTTC. It translates to CASSQVGRGNYGYTF.

This clonotype was picked up a small number of times. The chain uses TRBV7-9 and TRBJ1-2, with unresolved D. The length of the CDR3 is 12 residues. Deletions cut 4 bases from V and 5 bases from J, with 8 bases between. Germline V CDR1 and CDR2: SEHNR, FQNEAQ (reference sequence). The CDR3 loop reads CASSYSEYGYTF. The CDR3 DNA follows: TGTGCCAGCAGCTACTCGGAGTATGGCTACACCTTC.

This clonotype was seen repeatedly, ten times or more. V usage is TRBV20-1 and J usage is TRBJ2-6; weak D call: TRBD1 (6 bases). The CDR3 is made up of 16 amino acids. Germline V gives CDR1 DFQATT, CDR2 SNEGSKA (reference sequence). V was trimmed by 3 bases and J by 0 bases, leaving 12 bases between them. Written as DNA, the CDR3 is TGCAGTGCTAGCAGGGGCGGCTCCTCTGGGGCCAACGTCCTGACTTTC. It yields the protein CSASRGGSSGANVLTF.

This clonotype was detected a few times. The chain combines TRBV15 with TRBJ1-5; D gene unclear. The germline gives CDR1 LNHNV, CDR2 YYDKDF (reference sequence). The CDR3 is 16 residues long. The V and J ends lost 0 bases and 2 bases respectively, with 11 bases between them. The CDR3 loop reads CATSRDPMPGNQPQHF. CDR3 DNA sequence: TGTGCCACCAGCAGAGATCCCATGCCAGGCAATCAGCCCCAGCATTTT.

The rearrangement joins TRBV12-3 or TRBV12-4 to TRBJ1-2; 9 bases line up with TRBD1. The CDR3 runs to 14 residues. V trimming: 10 bases; J trimming: 4 bases; junction bases outside the gene matches: 10. CDR3 sequence: CATDRTGGVYGYTF. CDR3 bases: TGTGCCACCGACCGTACAGGGGGCGTCTATGGCTACACCTTC.

This clonotype has ten or more counts. J is TRBJ1-5 and V is TRBV4-3; tentatively, D is TRBD1 (6 bases). Deletions cut 3 bases from V and 0 bases from J, with 9 bases between. The CDR3 has 15 amino acids. Germline CDR1 LGHNA, CDR2 YSLEER. The CDR3 DNA reads as TGCGCCAGCAGCCAGGACAGCTATAGCAATCAGCCCCAGCATTTT. It codes for CASSQDSYSNQPQHF.

At least ten counts were recorded for this clonotype. The rearrangement links TRBV12-3 or TRBV12-4 to TRBJ2-1; D is ambiguous. Trimming shortened V by 7 bases and J by 6 bases, and 13 bases separated the two germline ends. This CDR3 comprises 13 residues. The CDR3: CASTIFRANEQFF. The CDR3 DNA reads TGTGCCAGCACCATTTTCCGCGCCAATGAGCAGTTCTTC.

The V and J genes are TRBV29-1 and TRBJ2-3; D unresolved. Trimming removed 5 bases at V and 4 bases at J, with 10 bases between. This CDR3 has 12 amino acids. From germline, CDR1 is SQVTM and CDR2 ANQGSEA. CDR3 DNA: TGCAGCGTTTCTAGTACCCCAGATACGCAGTATTTT. This codes for CSVSSTPDTQYF.

This clonotype was picked up a small number of times. This chain links TRBV7-2 with TRBJ2-7; TRBD1 aligns across 7 bases. CDR1 SGHTA and CDR2 FQGNSA come from the germline V gene. Trimming cost V 5 bases and J 4 bases; bases outside gene matches: 8. This CDR3 has 14 amino acids. The CDR3 nucleotides read TGTGCCAGCAGCCCCACGACAGGGCTTTACGAGCAGTACTTC. Translation gives CASSPTTGLYEQYF. The variable domain in full, with the rest retrieved from reference TRBV7-2 and TRBJ2-7, is GAGVSQSPSNKVTEKGKDVELRCDPISGHTALYWYRQSLGQGLEFLIYFQGNSAPDKSGLPSDRFSAERTGGSVSTLTIQRTQQEDSAVYLCASSPTTGLYEQYFGPGTRLTVT.

This clonotype was counted many times. J is TRBJ2-7 and V is TRBV7-7, with a weak D call TRBD2 (5 bases). Trimming took 5 bases from V and 0 from J, leaving 20 bases between them. The CDR3 totals 17 residues. Germline loops: CDR1 SSHAT, CDR2 FNYEAQ (reference sequence). The CDR3 nucleotides are TGTGCCAGCAGCCCCATCGTTAGGCAGGCGGGCTCCTACGAGCAGTACTTC. As protein: CASSPIVRQAGSYEQYF.

The sample holds many counts of this clonotype. V and J are TRBV6-5 and TRBJ2-1; 11 nucleotides align to TRBD2. Trimming at V came to 6 bases and at J to 4 bases, leaving 11 bases not matched to a gene. This CDR3 has 17 residues. From germline, CDR1 is MNHEY and CDR2 SVGAGI. For the CDR3, the DNA is TGTGCCAGCAGCCGTCCCCTCCTAGCGGGAGGTTACAATGAGCAGTTCTTC. It translates to CASSRPLLAGGYNEQFF.

In this sample, this clonotype turned up many times. This chain links TRBV15 with TRBJ1-6; the match to TRBD1 covers 7 bases. In germline, CDR1 is LNHNV, CDR2 YYDKDF (reference sequence). This CDR3 has 16 amino acids. V lost 3 bases to trimming and J lost 10 bases; unmatched junction nucleotides: 12. The CDR3 reads CATSRGIGTAHSPLHF. CDR3 DNA: TGTGCCACCAGCAGGGGTATCGGGACAGCCCACTCACCCCTCCACTTT.

Only a few counts were recorded for this clonotype. The rearrangement uses TRBV24-1 and TRBJ2-5; the match to TRBD1 covers 8 bases. From germline, CDR1 is KGHDR and CDR2 SFDVKD. Germline trimming cut 0 bases from V and 5 bases from J; bases unmatched to any gene: 7. This CDR3 has 16 residues. The CDR3 region has the DNA TGTGCCACCAGTGATTTGGACAGGGGAAGCCACGAGACCCAGTACTTC. Amino acids: CATSDLDRGSHETQYF.